Listed below are T cell receptor beta chains from one sample, sequenced in a study of blood T cell repertoires in COVID-19. TCRdb's copy holds only in-frame clones and misses some; the assay was immunoSEQ multiplex PCR. The sample yields 350,000 or so clones, roughly 90% seen once. The sequenced material came from PBMCs or T cells enriched from blood (not recorded which). These receptors were obtained from a woman aged 25-40 years who had been exposed to COVID-19. Each CDR3 is given with its conserved first and last residue. A D gene is named only where the DNA matches it firmly. Clone size is not always given. Where it is, it says once, few, many or a class for expanded clones.

clone size: -
J gene: TRBJ2-2
CDR3 length: 13
V gene: TRBV10-2
D gene: -
CDR3 protein: CASSASGTGELFF
CDR3 DNA: TGCGCCAGCAGTGCTTCAGGGACCGGGGAGCTGTTTTTT

clone size: -
J gene: TRBJ2-3
CDR3 length: 14
V gene: TRBV2
D gene: -
CDR3 protein: CASRDPGNTDTQYF
CDR3 DNA: TGTGCCAGCAGGGATCCCGGGAACACAGATACGCAGTATTTT

clone size: -
J gene: TRBJ1-2
CDR3 length: 15
V gene: TRBV28
D gene: -
CDR3 protein: CASSSGGDPNYGYTF
CDR3 DNA: TGTGCCAGCAGTTCTGGGGGCGACCCTAACTATGGCTACACCTTC

clone size: -
J gene: TRBJ1-6
CDR3 length: 12
V gene: TRBV28
D gene: -
CDR3 protein: CASRNTNSPLHF
CDR3 DNA: TGTGCCAGCAGGAACACCAATTCACCCCTCCACTTT

clone size: once
J gene: TRBJ2-5
CDR3 length: 13
V gene: TRBV11-1
D gene: -
CDR3 protein: CASSLRPQETQYF
CDR3 DNA: TGTGCCAGCAGCTTACGTCCCCAAGAGACCCAGTACTTC

clone size: -
J gene: TRBJ2-3
CDR3 length: 12
V gene: TRBV7-9
D gene: -
CDR3 protein: CASSPVADTQYF
CDR3 DNA: TGTGCCAGCAGCCCGGTCGCAGATACGCAGTATTTT

clone size: few
J gene: TRBJ2-1
CDR3 length: 13
V gene: TRBV2
D gene: -
CDR3 protein: CASKRDIGDEQFF
CDR3 DNA: TGTGCCAGCAAGAGGGACATCGGGGATGAGCAGTTCTTC

clone size: -
J gene: TRBJ2-3
CDR3 length: 13
V gene: TRBV28
D gene: -
CDR3 protein: CASTGGATDTQYF
CDR3 DNA: TGTGCCAGCACTGGCGGAGCCACAGATACGCAGTATTTT

clone size: -
J gene: TRBJ2-2
CDR3 length: 16
V gene: TRBV5-4
D gene: TRBD2
CDR3 protein: CASSHEREISTGELFF
CDR3 DNA: TGTGCCAGCAGTCACGAGCGGGAAATCTCCACCGGGGAGCTGTTTTTT

clone size: -
J gene: TRBJ2-1
CDR3 length: 20
V gene: TRBV28
D gene: TRBD1
CDR3 protein: CASSLWGPQRQGAAYNEQFF
CDR3 DNA: TGTGCCAGCAGTTTATGGGGGCCGCAGCGACAGGGGGCGGCTTACAATGAGCAGTTCTTC

clone size: -
J gene: TRBJ1-2
CDR3 length: 12
V gene: TRBV12-5
D gene: -
CDR3 protein: CASAPEGLGYTF
CDR3 DNA: TGTGCTAGTGCGCCAGAGGGTCTCGGCTACACCTTC

clone size: -
J gene: TRBJ2-7
CDR3 length: 13
V gene: TRBV6-6
D gene: -
CDR3 protein: CASSYRRGYEQYF
CDR3 DNA: TGTGCCAGCAGTTATAGAAGGGGCTACGAGCAGTACTTC

clone size: -
J gene: TRBJ2-1
CDR3 length: 15
V gene: TRBV7-9
D gene: -
CDR3 protein: CASSLLAGQINEQFF
CDR3 DNA: TGTGCCAGCAGCTTACTGGCAGGGCAGATCAATGAGCAGTTCTTC

clone size: -
J gene: TRBJ2-3
CDR3 length: 16
V gene: TRBV19
D gene: TRBD2
CDR3 protein: CASSARTSGSGDTQYF
CDR3 DNA: TGTGCCAGTAGTGCACGGACTAGCGGTTCGGGGGATACGCAGTATTTT

clone size: -
J gene: TRBJ1-5
CDR3 length: 13
V gene: TRBV19
D gene: -
CDR3 protein: CASSWQGAQPQHF
CDR3 DNA: TGTGCCAGTAGTTGGCAGGGCGCTCAGCCCCAGCATTTT

clone size: -
J gene: TRBJ2-1
CDR3 length: 16
V gene: TRBV11-3
D gene: TRBD2
CDR3 protein: CASSLGRERSYNEQFF
CDR3 DNA: TGTGCCAGCAGCTTAGGGCGGGAGCGCTCCTACAATGAGCAGTTCTTC

clone size: -
J gene: TRBJ1-3
CDR3 length: 17
V gene: TRBV28
D gene: TRBD1
CDR3 protein: CASRPGTGDHAGNTIYF
CDR3 DNA: TGTGCCAGCCGTCCCGGGACAGGGGACCACGCTGGAAACACCATATATTTT

clone size: -
J gene: TRBJ1-2
CDR3 length: 15
V gene: TRBV3-1/TRBV3-2
D gene: -
CDR3 protein: CASSQDQITSYGYTF
CDR3 DNA: TGTGCCAGCAGCCAAGATCAGATCACCTCTTATGGCTACACCTTC

clone size: -
J gene: TRBJ2-7
CDR3 length: 15
V gene: TRBV4-1
D gene: TRBD1
CDR3 protein: CASSQPGTGAYEQYF
CDR3 DNA: TGCGCCAGCAGCCAGCCCGGGACAGGGGCCTACGAGCAGTACTTC

clone size: -
J gene: TRBJ1-6
CDR3 length: 15
V gene: TRBV5-1
D gene: TRBD1
CDR3 protein: CASSPGQGAWSPLHF
CDR3 DNA: TGCGCCAGCAGCCCAGGACAGGGGGCCTGGTCACCCCTCCACTTT

clone size: few
J gene: TRBJ1-1
CDR3 length: 16
V gene: TRBV29-1
D gene: TRBD1
CDR3 protein: CSVRKPDRGSDTEAFF
CDR3 DNA: TGCAGCGTTAGGAAACCCGACAGGGGGTCGGACACTGAAGCTTTCTTT

clone size: -
J gene: TRBJ1-4
CDR3 length: 14
V gene: TRBV23-1
D gene: -
CDR3 protein: CASSQGGLGEKLFF
CDR3 DNA: TGCGCCAGCAGTCAAGGCGGGTTAGGGGAAAAACTGTTTTTT

clone size: -
J gene: TRBJ1-1
CDR3 length: 14
V gene: TRBV19
D gene: -
CDR3 protein: CASTTGGGYTEAFF
CDR3 DNA: TGTGCCAGTACCACGGGGGGGGGCTATACTGAAGCTTTCTTT

clone size: -
J gene: TRBJ1-5
CDR3 length: 15
V gene: TRBV10-3
D gene: -
CDR3 protein: CAISVEGASNQPQHF
CDR3 DNA: TGTGCCATCAGTGTTGAAGGGGCTAGCAATCAGCCCCAGCATTTT

clone size: -
J gene: TRBJ2-7
CDR3 length: 13
V gene: TRBV5-4
D gene: -
CDR3 protein: CASSLTRGYEQYF
CDR3 DNA: TGTGCCAGCAGCTTGACAAGGGGCTACGAGCAGTACTTC

clone size: -
J gene: TRBJ1-5
CDR3 length: 16
V gene: TRBV19
D gene: TRBD1
CDR3 protein: CASTKGTGISNQPQHF
CDR3 DNA: TGTGCCAGTACCAAAGGGACAGGGATTAGCAATCAGCCCCAGCATTTT

clone size: -
J gene: TRBJ1-1
CDR3 length: 13
V gene: TRBV6-4
D gene: -
CDR3 protein: CASSALADTEAFF
CDR3 DNA: TGTGCCAGCAGTGCCCTTGCGGACACTGAAGCTTTCTTT

clone size: -
J gene: TRBJ2-1
CDR3 length: 14
V gene: TRBV7-9
D gene: -
CDR3 protein: CASTIMESYNEQFF
CDR3 DNA: TGTGCCAGCACCATAATGGAGTCCTACAATGAGCAGTTCTTC

clone size: -
J gene: TRBJ2-7
CDR3 length: 15
V gene: TRBV2
D gene: TRBD2
CDR3 protein: CASSGPGTSPYEQYF
CDR3 DNA: TGTGCCAGCAGTGGCCCCGGGACTAGTCCCTACGAGCAGTACTTC

clone size: -
J gene: TRBJ2-1
CDR3 length: 17
V gene: TRBV18
D gene: TRBD1
CDR3 protein: CASSPRTGLSSYNEQFF
CDR3 DNA: TGTGCCAGCTCACCTCGGACAGGGTTAAGCTCCTACAATGAGCAGTTCTTC

clone size: -
J gene: TRBJ2-7
CDR3 length: 15
V gene: TRBV18
D gene: -
CDR3 protein: CASSPRSVTAYEQYF
CDR3 DNA: TGTGCCAGCTCACCACGGAGTGTCACGGCCTACGAGCAGTACTTC

clone size: -
J gene: TRBJ2-1
CDR3 length: 16
V gene: TRBV18
D gene: TRBD2
CDR3 protein: CASSLSWTSGSNEQFF
CDR3 DNA: TGTGCCAGCTCACTCTCGTGGACTAGCGGGAGCAATGAGCAGTTCTTC

clone size: -
J gene: TRBJ2-1
CDR3 length: 15
V gene: TRBV28
D gene: -
CDR3 protein: CASSLRQFSYNEQFF
CDR3 DNA: TGTGCCAGCAGCCTTAGACAGTTCTCCTACAATGAGCAGTTCTTC

clone size: -
J gene: TRBJ2-1
CDR3 length: 14
V gene: TRBV28
D gene: -
CDR3 protein: CASSLTGIHNEQFF
CDR3 DNA: TGTGCCAGCAGTTTAACGGGGATTCACAATGAGCAGTTCTTC

clone size: -
J gene: TRBJ2-7
CDR3 length: 13
V gene: TRBV27
D gene: -
CDR3 protein: CASSLSGVHEQYF
CDR3 DNA: TGTGCCAGCAGTTTATCAGGGGTCCACGAGCAGTACTTC

clone size: -
J gene: TRBJ2-7
CDR3 length: 16
V gene: TRBV18
D gene: TRBD2
CDR3 protein: CASSFGGLAGAGEQYF
CDR3 DNA: TGTGCCAGCTCATTTGGAGGACTAGCGGGAGCAGGCGAGCAGTACTTC

clone size: -
J gene: TRBJ1-4
CDR3 length: 16
V gene: TRBV6-1
D gene: -
CDR3 protein: CASSEAGLATNEKLFF
CDR3 DNA: TGTGCCAGCAGTGAGGCAGGGCTTGCAACTAATGAAAAACTGTTTTTT

clone size: -
J gene: TRBJ2-1
CDR3 length: 19
V gene: TRBV18
D gene: -
CDR3 protein: CASSPWSMTSNPSYNEQFF
CDR3 DNA: TGTGCCAGCTCACCATGGAGCATGACGTCAAACCCATCCTACAATGAGCAGTTCTTC

clone size: few
J gene: TRBJ1-1
CDR3 length: 13
V gene: TRBV19
D gene: -
CDR3 protein: CASSTTANTEAFF
CDR3 DNA: TGTGCCAGTAGTACCACAGCGAACACTGAAGCTTTCTTT

clone size: -
J gene: TRBJ1-1
CDR3 length: 15
V gene: TRBV7-2
D gene: -
CDR3 protein: CASSLNGHMNTEAFF
CDR3 DNA: TGTGCCAGCAGCTTAAACGGACATATGAACACTGAAGCTTTCTTT

clone size: -
J gene: TRBJ1-2
CDR3 length: 15
V gene: TRBV2
D gene: -
CDR3 protein: CASSEALQGGYGYTF
CDR3 DNA: TGTGCCAGCAGTGAAGCGCTTCAGGGAGGCTATGGCTACACCTTC

clone size: -
J gene: TRBJ2-7
CDR3 length: 15
V gene: TRBV21-1
D gene: -
CDR3 protein: CAKKNQNRGRNEQYF
CDR3 DNA: TGTGCCAAGAAAAATCAAAACAGGGGGCGGAACGAGCAGTACTTC

clone size: -
J gene: TRBJ1-6
CDR3 length: 15
V gene: TRBV19
D gene: TRBD1
CDR3 protein: CASSMDRAWNSPLHF
CDR3 DNA: TGTGCCAGTAGTATGGACAGGGCTTGGAATTCACCCCTCCACTTT

clone size: once
J gene: TRBJ1-4
CDR3 length: 16
V gene: TRBV2
D gene: -
CDR3 protein: CASSAQGITTNEKLFF
CDR3 DNA: TGTGCCAGCAGTGCACAGGGTATCACAACTAATGAAAAACTGTTTTTT

clone size: -
J gene: TRBJ2-1
CDR3 length: 14
V gene: TRBV14
D gene: TRBD2
CDR3 protein: CASSQGGSPREQFF
CDR3 DNA: TGTGCCAGCAGCCAGGGCGGGAGCCCTAGGGAGCAGTTCTTC

clone size: -
J gene: TRBJ1-1
CDR3 length: 14
V gene: TRBV5-1
D gene: -
CDR3 protein: CASSLQSMNTEAFF
CDR3 DNA: TGCGCCAGCAGCTTGCAATCAATGAACACTGAAGCTTTCTTT

clone size: few
J gene: TRBJ2-2
CDR3 length: 14
V gene: TRBV5-1
D gene: TRBD2
CDR3 protein: CASSSSGSTGELFF
CDR3 DNA: TGCGCCAGCAGCTCTAGCGGGAGCACCGGGGAGCTGTTTTTT

clone size: -
J gene: TRBJ1-2
CDR3 length: 14
V gene: TRBV28
D gene: -
CDR3 protein: CASGRVKGNYGYTF
CDR3 DNA: TGTGCCAGCGGCAGGGTAAAAGGCAACTATGGCTACACCTTC

clone size: -
J gene: TRBJ1-1
CDR3 length: 13
V gene: TRBV9
D gene: -
CDR3 protein: CASSVNQGPEAFF
CDR3 DNA: TGTGCCAGCAGCGTAAACCAGGGTCCTGAAGCTTTCTTT

clone size: -
J gene: TRBJ2-7
CDR3 length: 18
V gene: TRBV7-9
D gene: TRBD1
CDR3 protein: CASSLEGSWDRPSYEQYF
CDR3 DNA: TGTGCCAGCAGCTTAGAGGGGAGTTGGGACAGGCCATCCTACGAGCAGTACTTC

clone size: -
J gene: TRBJ2-3
CDR3 length: 15
V gene: TRBV9
D gene: -
CDR3 protein: CASSSGTQSTDTQYF
CDR3 DNA: TGTGCCAGCAGTTCCGGGACACAGAGCACAGATACGCAGTATTTT

clone size: -
J gene: TRBJ1-1
CDR3 length: 17
V gene: TRBV19
D gene: -
CDR3 protein: CASSMEQRRARGTEAFF
CDR3 DNA: TGTGCCAGTAGTATGGAGCAAAGACGCGCTAGAGGGACTGAAGCTTTCTTT

clone size: -
J gene: TRBJ1-5
CDR3 length: 15
V gene: TRBV28
D gene: -
CDR3 protein: CASSLSGVSNQPQHF
CDR3 DNA: TGTGCCAGCAGTTTATCAGGCGTTAGCAATCAGCCCCAGCATTTT

clone size: -
J gene: TRBJ1-2
CDR3 length: 14
V gene: TRBV5-8
D gene: -
CDR3 protein: CASTPLGGGYGYTF
CDR3 DNA: TGTGCCAGCACCCCTCTCGGGGGAGGATATGGCTACACCTTC